The present entry profiles one T cell receptor (beta chain) with its context. This sample is drawn from a study of cytomegalovirus exposure and HLA in healthy donors. The ends were cut back, 3 bases at V and 4 bases at J, with 13 bases in the middle. The length of the CDR3 is 14 residues. Germline V gene sequence: CDR1 SGHRS, CDR2 YFSETQ. Amplification used 60 Vbeta primers and 13 Jbeta primers. The protocol was immunoSEQ multiplex PCR, while the TCRdb copy is restricted to in-frame clones and leaves out a portion. Of 200,000 to 250,000 clones in the sample, around 84% were seen once. Sequencing used PBMCs. This chain uses TRBV5-1 with TRBJ1-2; a possible D gene is TRBD1 (6 bases). The origin of this receptor is a girl between 2 and 10 years old in good health and CMV-seronegative. CDR3 region: CASSSYRELYGYTF. The CDR3 DNA sequence: TGCGCCAGCAGCTCTTACAGGGAACTCTATGGCTACACCTTC.